The next 13 T cell receptor beta chains were all read from a single sample in a study of OX40 agonist ivuxolimab in advanced cancers. The table came from immunoSEQ multiplex PCR; TCRdb's copy has only in-frame clones and leaves some out. The sample includes around 100,000 clones, around 89% of them seen just once. The starting material was CD4+ or CD8+ T cells sorted from blood, obtained in a trial of the OX40 agonist ivuxolimab. Every receptor here comes from an adult with an advanced solid tumor such as melanoma, head and neck, liver or kidney cancer.

This chain links TRBV7-8 with TRBJ1-1; D not certain. CDR3 length: 14 amino acids. V gave up 4 bases and J gave up 4 bases, with 13 bases separating them. Germline CDR1 and CDR2: SGHVS and FQNEAQ. The CDR3 is CASSWGPLGTEAFF. The CDR3 DNA reads TGTGCCAGCAGCTGGGGTCCCCTGGGCACTGAAGCTTTCTTT.

The gene calls are TRBV7-9 and TRBJ1-2; TRBD1 matches 9 bases. The CDR3 consists of 17 residues. The germline V gene encodes CDR1 SEHNR and CDR2 FQNEAQ (reference sequence). V lost 2 bases and J lost 4; bases outside the gene matches: 11. The CDR3 DNA sequence: TGTGCCAGCAGCTTAAGCCGGGACAGGGCACAGGTCTATGGCTACACCTTC. Translated: CASSLSRDRAQVYGYTF.

The rearrangement joins TRBV7-6 to TRBJ2-1, with D possibly matching TRBD1 (7 bases). In germline, CDR1 is SGHVS, CDR2 FNYEAQ. This CDR3 comprises 15 residues. V was pared by 4 bases and J by 1 base, with 11 bases between. CDR3 sequence (DNA): TGTGCCAGCAGCTCTCAGGGGGGATCCTACAATGAGCAGTTCTTC. It yields the protein CASSSQGGSYNEQFF.

Here the CDR3 reads CASSPDRGGNTIYF. The CDR3 DNA follows: TGTGCCAGCAGTCCCGACAGGGGGGGAAACACCATATATTTT. J is TRBJ1-3 and V is TRBV6-4, with 9 nucleotides matching TRBD1. Per the germline V gene, CDR1 is MRHNA and CDR2 is SNTAGT. After removal of 5 bases from V and 4 bases from J, the junction contained 3 bases not matched to a gene. The CDR3 extends over 14 amino acids.

The CDR3 DNA reads TGCGCCAGTTTTCTGCTACCAGGGGATACGCAGTATTTT. This codes for CASFLLPGDTQYF. The V gene is TRBV5-1, the J gene TRBJ2-3; D may be TRBD1 (5 bases). With 8 bases removed from V and 6 bases from J, the gap between germline ends came to 16 bases. Germline assignment: CDR1 SGHRS and CDR2 YFSETQ. The CDR3 runs to 13 residues.

The rearrangement uses TRBV11-3 and TRBJ2-2; TRBD1 matches 8 bases. The CDR3 covers 15 residues. CDR1 and CDR2 from the germline V gene are SGHNT and YENEEA. V lost 1 base, J lost 7 bases, and 5 bases stayed unmatched. The CDR3 DNA sequence: TGTGCCAGCAGCTTAGCCCTAGGGACAGGCGGGGAGCTGTTTTTT. Residues: CASSLALGTGGELFF.

The chain recombines TRBV5-1 with TRBJ2-7; no reliable D call. V lost 2 bases and J lost 5, with 11 bases in between. Germline-derived CDR1 and CDR2 are SGHRS and YFSETQ. The length of the CDR3 is 13 residues. CDR3 coding DNA: TGCGCCAGCAGCTTCCAGGTCCGGGACGAGCAGTACTTC. It translates to CASSFQVRDEQYF. The full variable domain, with the rest looked up from reference TRBV5-1 and TRBJ2-7, is KAGVTQTPRYLIKTRGQQVTLSCSPISGHRSVSWYQQTPGQGLQFLFEYFSETQRNKGNFPGRFSGRQFSNSRSEMNVSTLELGDSALYLCASSFQVRDEQYFGPGTRLTVT.

This sequence joins TRBV5-6 and TRBJ2-2; TRBD1 might be the D (5 bases). The ends were cut back, 2 bases at V and 1 base at J, with 9 bases in the middle. The CDR3 length is 15 residues. Germline V CDR1 and CDR2: SGHDT, YYEEEE. The CDR3 DNA follows: TGTGCCAGCAGCTTTGCCAGGGTGAACACCGGGGAGCTGTTTTTT. Encoded protein: CASSFARVNTGELFF.

The rearrangement joins TRBV7-9 to TRBJ1-1; no clear D gene. Trimming removed 2 bases at V and 1 base at J, with 5 bases between. CDR1 is SEHNR and CDR2 is FQNEAQ in the germline V gene (reference sequence). The CDR3 has 13 residues. CDR3 coding DNA: TGTGCCAGCAGCTTAAAAGCGAACACTGAAGCTTTCTTT. Protein sequence: CASSLKANTEAFF. The full variable domain, completed using reference TRBV7-9 and TRBJ1-1, is DTGVSQNPRHKITKRGQNVTFRCDPISEHNRLYWYRQTLGQGPEFLTYFQNEAQLEKSRLLSDRFSAERPKGSFSTLEIQRTEQGDSAMYLCASSLKANTEAFFGQGTRLTVV.

The chain carries TRBV2 and TRBJ2-7, with a tentative D call TRBD2 (5 bases). Deletions cut 4 bases from V and 4 bases from J, with 8 bases between. CDR3 length equals 12 residues. Germline assignment: CDR1 SNHLY and CDR2 FYNNEI. CDR3 coding DNA: TGTGCCAGCAGTGTGTCGGGATACGAGCAGTACTTC. This sequence encodes CASSVSGYEQYF. The full variable domain, its missing parts supplied by reference TRBV2 and TRBJ2-7, is EPEVTQTPSHQVTQMGQEVILRCVPISNHLYFYWYRQILGQKVEFLVSFYNNEISEKSEIFDDQFSVERPDGSNFTLKIRSTKLEDSAMYFCASSVSGYEQYFGPGTRLTVT.

The chain joins TRBV27 to TRBJ1-4, with D perhaps TRBD1 (5 bases). Germline lookup yields CDR1 MNHEY and CDR2 SMNVEV (reference sequence). Trimming left V 6 bases short and J 5 bases short, with 13 bases between. The CDR3 contains 14 residues. The CDR3 region is CASRPLGRNEKLFF. The DNA for the CDR3 is TGTGCCAGCAGACCATTGGGGCGGAATGAAAAACTGTTTTTT.

The gene calls are TRBV6-1 and TRBJ2-3; weak D call: TRBD1 (5 bases). CDR1 is MNHNS and CDR2 is SASEGT in the germline V gene. V dropped 7 bases and J dropped 3 bases, with 11 bases sitting between them. The CDR3 is made up of 13 amino acids. The CDR3 DNA reads as TGTGCCAGCATAGGGGCAGCTACAGATACGCAGTATTTT. Translating it yields CASIGAATDTQYF.

The chain couples TRBV19 to TRBJ1-5; D unclear. Trimming left V 9 bases short and J 0 bases short, with 9 bases between. Germline V gene data show CDR1 as LNHDA and CDR2 as SQIVND (reference sequence). This CDR3 has 13 residues. The DNA of the CDR3 is TGTGCCAGCAGAGGCTATAGCAATCAGCCCCAGCATTTT. As protein: CASRGYSNQPQHF.